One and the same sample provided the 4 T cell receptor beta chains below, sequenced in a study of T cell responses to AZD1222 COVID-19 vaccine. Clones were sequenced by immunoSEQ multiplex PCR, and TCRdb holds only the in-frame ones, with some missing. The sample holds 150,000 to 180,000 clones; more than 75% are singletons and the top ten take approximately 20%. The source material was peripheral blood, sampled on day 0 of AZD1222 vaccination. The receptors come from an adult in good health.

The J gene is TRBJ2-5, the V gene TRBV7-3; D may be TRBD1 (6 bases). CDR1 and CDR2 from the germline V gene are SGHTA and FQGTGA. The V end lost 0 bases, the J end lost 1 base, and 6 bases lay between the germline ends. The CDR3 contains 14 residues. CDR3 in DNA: TGTGCCAGCAGCTTAACAGGGGGCCAAGAGACCCAGTACTTC. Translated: CASSLTGGQETQYF.

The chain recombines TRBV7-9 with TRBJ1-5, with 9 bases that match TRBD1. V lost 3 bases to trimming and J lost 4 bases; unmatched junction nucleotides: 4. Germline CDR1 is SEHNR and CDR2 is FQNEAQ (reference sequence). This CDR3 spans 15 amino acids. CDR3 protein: CASSFGTGRNQPQHF. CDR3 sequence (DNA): TGTGCCAGCAGCTTTGGGACAGGGCGGAATCAGCCCCAGCATTTT.

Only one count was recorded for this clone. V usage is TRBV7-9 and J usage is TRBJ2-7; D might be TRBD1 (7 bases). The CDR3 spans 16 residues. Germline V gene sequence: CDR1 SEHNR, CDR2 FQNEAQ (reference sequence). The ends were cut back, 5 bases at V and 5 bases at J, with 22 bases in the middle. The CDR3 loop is CASSGEGRQGGHEQYF. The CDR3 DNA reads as TGTGCCAGCAGCGGAGAGGGGAGGCAGGGGGGCCACGAGCAGTACTTC.

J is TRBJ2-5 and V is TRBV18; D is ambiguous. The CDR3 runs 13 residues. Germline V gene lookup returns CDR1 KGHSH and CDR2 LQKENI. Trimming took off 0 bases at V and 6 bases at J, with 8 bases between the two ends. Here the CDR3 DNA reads TGTGCCAGCTCACCACCGGTTCCCCAGACCCAGTACTTC. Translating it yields CASSPPVPQTQYF. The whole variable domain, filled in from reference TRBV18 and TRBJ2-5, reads NAGVMQNPRHLVRRRGQEARLRCSPMKGHSHVYWYRQLPEEGLKFMVYLQKENIIDESGMPKERFSAEFPKEGPSILRIQQVVRGDSAAYFCASSPPVPQTQYFGPGTRLLVL.